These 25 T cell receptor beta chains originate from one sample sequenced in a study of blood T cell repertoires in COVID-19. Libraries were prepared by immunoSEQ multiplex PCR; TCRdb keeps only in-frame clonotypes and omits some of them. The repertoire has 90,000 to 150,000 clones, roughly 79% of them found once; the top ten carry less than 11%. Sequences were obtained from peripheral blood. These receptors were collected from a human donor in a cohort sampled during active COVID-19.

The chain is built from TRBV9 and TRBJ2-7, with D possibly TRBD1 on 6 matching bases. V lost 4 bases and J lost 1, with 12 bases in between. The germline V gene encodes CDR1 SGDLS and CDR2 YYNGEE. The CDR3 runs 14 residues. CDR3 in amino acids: CASSPRTASYEQYF. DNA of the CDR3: TGTGCCAGCAGCCCACGGACAGCATCCTACGAGCAGTACTTC.

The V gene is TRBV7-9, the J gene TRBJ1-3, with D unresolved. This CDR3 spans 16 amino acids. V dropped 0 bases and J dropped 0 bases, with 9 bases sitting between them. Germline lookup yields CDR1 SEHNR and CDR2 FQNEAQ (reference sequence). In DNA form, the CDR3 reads TGTGCCAGCAGCTTAGCCCAGAAGTTCTCTGGAAACACCATATATTTT. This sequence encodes CASSLAQKFSGNTIYF.

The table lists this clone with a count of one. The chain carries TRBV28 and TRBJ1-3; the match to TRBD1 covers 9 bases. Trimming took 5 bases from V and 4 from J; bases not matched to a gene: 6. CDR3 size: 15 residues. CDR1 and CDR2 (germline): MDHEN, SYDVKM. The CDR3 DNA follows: TGTGCCAGCAGTGTAGCCGGGACAGGGGGAAACACCATATATTTT. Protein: CASSVAGTGGNTIYF.

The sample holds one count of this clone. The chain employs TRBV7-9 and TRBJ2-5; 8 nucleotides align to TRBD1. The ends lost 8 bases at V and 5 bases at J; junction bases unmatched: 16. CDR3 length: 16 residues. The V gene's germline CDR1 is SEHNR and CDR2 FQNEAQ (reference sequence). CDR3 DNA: TGTGCCAGCGAAAAGTCGGACAGGGCCCCTGTGGAGACCCAGTACTTC. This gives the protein CASEKSDRAPVETQYF. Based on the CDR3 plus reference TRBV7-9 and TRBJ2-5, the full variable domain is DTGVSQNPRHKITKRGQNVTFRCDPISEHNRLYWYRQTLGQGPEFLTYFQNEAQLEKSRLLSDRFSAERPKGSFSTLEIQRTEQGDSAMYLCASEKSDRAPVETQYFGPGTRLLVL.

Here the CDR3 reads CSAAGFGATEAFF. The CDR3 DNA follows: TGCAGCGCAGCAGGGTTTGGTGCCACTGAAGCTTTCTTT. The chain links TRBV29-1 to TRBJ1-1; TRBD1 is a possible D gene (5 bases). V lost 7 bases and J lost 4, with 16 bases in between. This CDR3 has 13 residues. CDR1 is SQVTM, CDR2 ANQGSEA, per germline.

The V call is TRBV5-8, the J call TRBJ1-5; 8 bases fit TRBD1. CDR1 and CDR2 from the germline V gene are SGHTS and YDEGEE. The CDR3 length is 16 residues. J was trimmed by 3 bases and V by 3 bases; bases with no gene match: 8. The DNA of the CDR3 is TGTGCCAGCAGCTCCGGACAGGGTAGTTTCAATCAGCCCCAGCATTTT. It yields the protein CASSSGQGSFNQPQHF.

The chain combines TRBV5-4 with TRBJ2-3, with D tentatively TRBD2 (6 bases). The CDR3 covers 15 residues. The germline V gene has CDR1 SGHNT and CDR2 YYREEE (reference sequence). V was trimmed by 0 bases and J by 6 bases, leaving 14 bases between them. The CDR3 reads CASSLGRGTTDTQYF. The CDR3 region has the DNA TGTGCCAGCAGCTTGGGTCGGGGGACGACGGATACGCAGTATTTT.

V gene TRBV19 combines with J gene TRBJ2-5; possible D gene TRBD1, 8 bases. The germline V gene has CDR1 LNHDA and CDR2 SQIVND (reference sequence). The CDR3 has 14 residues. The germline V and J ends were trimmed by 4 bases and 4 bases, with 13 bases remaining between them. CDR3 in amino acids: CASSKTGEGETQYF. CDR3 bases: TGTGCCAGTAGTAAGACAGGGGAGGGAGAGACCCAGTACTTC.

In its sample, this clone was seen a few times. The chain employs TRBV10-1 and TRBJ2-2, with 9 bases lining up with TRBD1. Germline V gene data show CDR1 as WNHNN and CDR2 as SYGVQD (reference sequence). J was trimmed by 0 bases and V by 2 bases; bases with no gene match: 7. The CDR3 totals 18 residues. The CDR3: CASSEGQGNPPNTGELFF. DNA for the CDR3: TGCGCCAGCAGTGAGGGACAGGGGAACCCACCGAACACCGGGGAGCTGTTTTTT.

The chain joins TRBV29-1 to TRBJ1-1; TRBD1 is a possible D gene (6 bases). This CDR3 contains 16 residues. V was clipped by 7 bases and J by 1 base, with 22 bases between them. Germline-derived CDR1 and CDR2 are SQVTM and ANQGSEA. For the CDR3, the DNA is TGCAGCGCCCGAGGGGGGGGGCGTAGCGCGAACACTGAAGCTTTCTTT. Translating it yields CSARGGGRSANTEAFF.

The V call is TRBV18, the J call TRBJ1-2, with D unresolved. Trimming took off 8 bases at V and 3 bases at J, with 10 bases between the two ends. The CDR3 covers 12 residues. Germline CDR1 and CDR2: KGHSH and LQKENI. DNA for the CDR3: TGTGCCAGCGCGAAAGAGGACTATGGCTACACCTTC. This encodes CASAKEDYGYTF. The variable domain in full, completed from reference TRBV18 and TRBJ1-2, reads NAGVMQNPRHLVRRRGQEARLRCSPMKGHSHVYWYRQLPEEGLKFMVYLQKENIIDESGMPKERFSAEFPKEGPSILRIQQVVRGDSAAYFCASAKEDYGYTFGSGTRLTVV.

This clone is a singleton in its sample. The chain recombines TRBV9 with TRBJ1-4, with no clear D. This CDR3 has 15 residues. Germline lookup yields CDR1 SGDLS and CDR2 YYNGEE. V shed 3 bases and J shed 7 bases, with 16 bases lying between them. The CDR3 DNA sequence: TGTGCCAGCAGCGGCTCAACCGGGAAGGGTGAAAAACTGTTTTTT. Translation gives CASSGSTGKGEKLFF.

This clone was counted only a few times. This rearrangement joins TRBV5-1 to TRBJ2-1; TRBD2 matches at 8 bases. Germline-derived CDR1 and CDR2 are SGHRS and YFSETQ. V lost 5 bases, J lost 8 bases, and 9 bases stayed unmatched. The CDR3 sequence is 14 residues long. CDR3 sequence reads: CASSRSGGRHEQFF. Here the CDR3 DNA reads TGCGCCAGCAGTCGCAGCGGGGGTAGGCATGAGCAGTTCTTC. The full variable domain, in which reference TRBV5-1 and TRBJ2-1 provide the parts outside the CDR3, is KAGVTQTPRYLIKTRGQQVTLSCSPISGHRSVSWYQQTPGQGLQFLFEYFSETQRNKGNFPGRFSGRQFSNSRSEMNVSTLELGDSALYLCASSRSGGRHEQFFGPGTRLTVL.

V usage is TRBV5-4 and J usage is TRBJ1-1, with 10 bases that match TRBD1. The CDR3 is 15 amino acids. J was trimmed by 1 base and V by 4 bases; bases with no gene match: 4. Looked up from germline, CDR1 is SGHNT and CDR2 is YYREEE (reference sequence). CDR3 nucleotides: TGTGCCAGCAGCCCCGACAGGGGGCCGAACACTGAAGCTTTCTTT. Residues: CASSPDRGPNTEAFF.

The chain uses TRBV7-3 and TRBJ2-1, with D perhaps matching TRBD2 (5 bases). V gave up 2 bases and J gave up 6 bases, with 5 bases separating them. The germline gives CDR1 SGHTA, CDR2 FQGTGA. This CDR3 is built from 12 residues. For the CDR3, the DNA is TGTGCCAGCAGCTTAGAGGGCAATGAGCAGTTCTTC. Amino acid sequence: CASSLEGNEQFF.

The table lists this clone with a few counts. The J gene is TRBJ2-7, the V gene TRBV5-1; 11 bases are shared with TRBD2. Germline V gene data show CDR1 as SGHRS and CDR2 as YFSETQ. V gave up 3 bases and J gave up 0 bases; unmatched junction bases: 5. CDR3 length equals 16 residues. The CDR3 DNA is TGCGCCAGCAGCTGGGGACTAGCGGACAGCTCCTACGAGCAGTACTTC. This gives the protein CASSWGLADSSYEQYF.

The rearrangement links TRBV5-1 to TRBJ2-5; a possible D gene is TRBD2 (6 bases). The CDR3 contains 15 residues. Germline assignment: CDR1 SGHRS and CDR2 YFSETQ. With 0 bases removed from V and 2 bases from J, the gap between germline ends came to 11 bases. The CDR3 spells CASSLGTTYQETQYF. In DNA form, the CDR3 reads TGCGCCAGCAGCTTGGGGACTACCTATCAAGAGACCCAGTACTTC.

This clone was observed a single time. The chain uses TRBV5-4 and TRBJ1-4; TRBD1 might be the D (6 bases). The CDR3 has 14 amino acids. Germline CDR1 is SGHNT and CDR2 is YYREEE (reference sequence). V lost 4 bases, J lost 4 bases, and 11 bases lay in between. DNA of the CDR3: TGTGCCAGCAGCCCAGGACAGCTTAATGAAAAACTGTTTTTT. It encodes CASSPGQLNEKLFF.

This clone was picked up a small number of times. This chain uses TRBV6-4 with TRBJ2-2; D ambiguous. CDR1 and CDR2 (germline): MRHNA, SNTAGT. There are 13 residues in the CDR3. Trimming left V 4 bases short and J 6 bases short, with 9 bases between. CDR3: CASSGQPAGELFF. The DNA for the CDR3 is TGTGCCAGCAGTGGACAACCCGCCGGGGAGCTGTTTTTT.

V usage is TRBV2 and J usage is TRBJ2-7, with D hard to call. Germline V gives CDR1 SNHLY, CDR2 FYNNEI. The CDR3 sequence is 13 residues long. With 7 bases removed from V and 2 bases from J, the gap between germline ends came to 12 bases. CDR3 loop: CASNTVGTYEQYF. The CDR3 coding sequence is TGTGCCAGCAATACGGTGGGCACCTACGAGCAGTACTTC.

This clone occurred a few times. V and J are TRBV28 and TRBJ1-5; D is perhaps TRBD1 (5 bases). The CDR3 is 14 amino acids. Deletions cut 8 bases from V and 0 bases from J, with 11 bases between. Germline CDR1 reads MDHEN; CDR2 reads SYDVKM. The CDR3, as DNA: TGTGCCAGCGCTGGGGGGAATAGCAATCAGCCCCAGCATTTT. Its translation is CASAGGNSNQPQHF.

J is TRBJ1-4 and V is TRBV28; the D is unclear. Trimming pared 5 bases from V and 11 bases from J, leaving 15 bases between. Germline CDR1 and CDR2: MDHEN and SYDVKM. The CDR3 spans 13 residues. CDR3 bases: TGTGCCAGCAGTGGTTTAGGGAGTTTTAAACTGTTTTTT. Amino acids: CASSGLGSFKLFF. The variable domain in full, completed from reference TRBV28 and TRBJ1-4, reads DVKVTQSSRYLVKRTGEKVFLECVQDMDHENMFWYRQDPGLGLRLIYFSYDVKMKEKGDIPEGYSVSREKKERFSLILESASTNQTSMYLCASSGLGSFKLFFGSGTQLSVL.

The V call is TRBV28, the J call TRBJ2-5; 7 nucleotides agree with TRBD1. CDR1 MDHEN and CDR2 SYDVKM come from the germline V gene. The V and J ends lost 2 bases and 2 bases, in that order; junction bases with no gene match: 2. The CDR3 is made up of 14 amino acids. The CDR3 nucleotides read TGTGCCAGCAGTTTAATCAGGGGGCAAGAGACCCAGTACTTC. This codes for CASSLIRGQETQYF. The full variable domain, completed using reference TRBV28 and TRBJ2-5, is DVKVTQSSRYLVKRTGEKVFLECVQDMDHENMFWYRQDPGLGLRLIYFSYDVKMKEKGDIPEGYSVSREKKERFSLILESASTNQTSMYLCASSLIRGQETQYFGPGTRLLVL.

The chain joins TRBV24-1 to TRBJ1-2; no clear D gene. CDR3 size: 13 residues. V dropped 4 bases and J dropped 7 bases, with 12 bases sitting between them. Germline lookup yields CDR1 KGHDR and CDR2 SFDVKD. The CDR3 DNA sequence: TGTGCCACCAGTGACGGACCCACTAGTGGCTACACCTTC. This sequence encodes CATSDGPTSGYTF.

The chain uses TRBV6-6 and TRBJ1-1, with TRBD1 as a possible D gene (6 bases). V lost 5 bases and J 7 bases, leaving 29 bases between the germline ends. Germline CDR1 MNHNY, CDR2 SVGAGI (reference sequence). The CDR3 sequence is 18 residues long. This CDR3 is CASSPNPETSWGGIEAFF. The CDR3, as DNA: TGTGCCAGCAGTCCTAACCCTGAGACGAGCTGGGGGGGCATTGAAGCTTTCTTT.